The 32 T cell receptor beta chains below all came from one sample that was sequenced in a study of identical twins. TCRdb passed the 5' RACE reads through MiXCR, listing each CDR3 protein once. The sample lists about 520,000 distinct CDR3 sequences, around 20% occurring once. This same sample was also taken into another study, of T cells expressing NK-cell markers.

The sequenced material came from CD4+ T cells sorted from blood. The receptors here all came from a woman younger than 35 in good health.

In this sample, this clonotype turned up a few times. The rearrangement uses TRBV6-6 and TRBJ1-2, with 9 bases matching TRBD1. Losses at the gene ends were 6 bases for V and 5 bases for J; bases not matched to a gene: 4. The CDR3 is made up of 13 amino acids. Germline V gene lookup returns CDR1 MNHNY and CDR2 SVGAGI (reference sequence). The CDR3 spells CASSWTGDYGYTF. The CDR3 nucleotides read TGTGCCAGCAGCTGGACAGGGGATTATGGCTACACCTTC.

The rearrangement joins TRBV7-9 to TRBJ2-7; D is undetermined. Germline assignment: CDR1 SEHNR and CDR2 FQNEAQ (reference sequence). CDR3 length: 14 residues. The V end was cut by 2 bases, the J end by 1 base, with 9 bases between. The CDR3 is CASSLLWGSYEQYF. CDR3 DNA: TGTGCCAGCAGCTTACTGTGGGGATCCTACGAGCAGTACTTC.

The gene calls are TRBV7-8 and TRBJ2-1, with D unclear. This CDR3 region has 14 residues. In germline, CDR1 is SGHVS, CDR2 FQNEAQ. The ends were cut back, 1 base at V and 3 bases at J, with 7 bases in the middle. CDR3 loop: CASSLVPDYNEQFF. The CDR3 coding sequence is TGTGCCAGCAGCTTAGTCCCCGACTACAATGAGCAGTTCTTC. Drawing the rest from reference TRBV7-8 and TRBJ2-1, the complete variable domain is GAGVSQSPRYKVAKRGQDVALRCDPISGHVSLFWYQQALGQGPEFLTYFQNEAQLDKSGLPSDRFFAERPEGSVSTLKIQRTQQEDSAVYLCASSLVPDYNEQFFGPGTRLTVL.

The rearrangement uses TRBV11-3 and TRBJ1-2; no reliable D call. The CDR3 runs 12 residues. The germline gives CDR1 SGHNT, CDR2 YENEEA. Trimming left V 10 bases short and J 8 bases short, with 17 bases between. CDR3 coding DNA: TGTGCCACCCTTGAAGGGTTAACCGGCTACACCTTC. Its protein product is CATLEGLTGYTF.

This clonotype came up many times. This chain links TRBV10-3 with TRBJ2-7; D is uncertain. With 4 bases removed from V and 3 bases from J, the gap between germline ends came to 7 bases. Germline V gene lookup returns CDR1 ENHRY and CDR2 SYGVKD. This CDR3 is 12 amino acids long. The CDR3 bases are TGTGCCATCAGTGGGATATACTACGAGCAGTACTTC. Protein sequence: CAISGIYYEQYF.

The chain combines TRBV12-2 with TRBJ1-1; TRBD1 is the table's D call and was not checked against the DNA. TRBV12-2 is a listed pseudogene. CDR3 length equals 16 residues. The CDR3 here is CASRLTGGRGFTEAFF. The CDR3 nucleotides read TGTGCAAGTCGCTTAACCGGGGGGAGAGGGTTCACTGAAGCTTTCTTT.

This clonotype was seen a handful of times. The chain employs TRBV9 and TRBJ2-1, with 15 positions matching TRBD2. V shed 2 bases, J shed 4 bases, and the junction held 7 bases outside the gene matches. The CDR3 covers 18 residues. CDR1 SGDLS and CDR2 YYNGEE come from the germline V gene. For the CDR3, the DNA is TGTGCCAGCAGCGTCGGGACTAGCGGGGGGAAGAGGTACAATGAGCAGTTCTTC. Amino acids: CASSVGTSGGKRYNEQFF. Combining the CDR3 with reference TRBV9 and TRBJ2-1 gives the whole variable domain DSGVTQTPKHLITATGQRVTLRCSPRSGDLSVYWYQQSLDQGLQFLIQYYNGEERAKGNILERFSAQQFPDLHSELNLSSLELGDSALYFCASSVGTSGGKRYNEQFFGPGTRLTVL.

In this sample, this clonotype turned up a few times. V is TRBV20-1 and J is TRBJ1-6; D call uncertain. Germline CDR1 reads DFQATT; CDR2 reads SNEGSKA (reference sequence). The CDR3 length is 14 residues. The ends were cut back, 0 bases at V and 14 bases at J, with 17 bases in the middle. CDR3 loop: CSARDGRFAGALHF. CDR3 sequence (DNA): TGCAGTGCTAGAGACGGACGGTTTGCTGGCGCCCTCCACTTT.

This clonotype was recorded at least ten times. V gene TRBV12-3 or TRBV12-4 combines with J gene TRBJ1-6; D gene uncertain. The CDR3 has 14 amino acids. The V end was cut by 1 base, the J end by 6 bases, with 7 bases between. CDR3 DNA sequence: TGTGCCAGCAGTTTAGGGGAATTTAATTCACCCCTCCACTTT. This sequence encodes CASSLGEFNSPLHF.

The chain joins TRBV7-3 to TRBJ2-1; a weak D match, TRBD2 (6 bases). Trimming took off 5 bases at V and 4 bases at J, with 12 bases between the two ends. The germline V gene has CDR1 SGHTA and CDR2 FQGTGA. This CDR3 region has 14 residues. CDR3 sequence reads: CASSPKGTYNEQFF. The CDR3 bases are TGTGCCAGCAGCCCGAAGGGGACTTACAATGAGCAGTTCTTC.

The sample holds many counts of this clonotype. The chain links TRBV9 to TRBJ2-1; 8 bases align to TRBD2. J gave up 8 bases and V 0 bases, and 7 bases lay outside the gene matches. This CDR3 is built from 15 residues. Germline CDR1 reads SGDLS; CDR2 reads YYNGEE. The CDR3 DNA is TGTGCCAGCAGCGTAGGGAGGACTAGCATGGATGAGCAGTTCTTC. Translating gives CASSVGRTSMDEQFF.

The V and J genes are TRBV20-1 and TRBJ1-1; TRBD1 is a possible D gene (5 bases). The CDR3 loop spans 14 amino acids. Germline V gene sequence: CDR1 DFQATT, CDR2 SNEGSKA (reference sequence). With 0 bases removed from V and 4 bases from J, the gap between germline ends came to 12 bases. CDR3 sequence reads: CSARDMRGPTEAFF. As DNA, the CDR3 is TGCAGTGCTAGAGATATGAGGGGACCCACTGAAGCTTTCTTT.

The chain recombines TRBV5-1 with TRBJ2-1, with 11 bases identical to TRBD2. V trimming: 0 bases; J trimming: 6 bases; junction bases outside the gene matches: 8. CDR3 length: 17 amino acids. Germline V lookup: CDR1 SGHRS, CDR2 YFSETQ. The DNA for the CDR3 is TGCGCCAGCAGCTTGGCCGACGTAGCGGGGGGGCTCAATGAGCAGTTCTTC. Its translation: CASSLADVAGGLNEQFF. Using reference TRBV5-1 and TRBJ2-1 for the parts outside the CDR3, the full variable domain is KAGVTQTPRYLIKTRGQQVTLSCSPISGHRSVSWYQQTPGQGLQFLFEYFSETQRNKGNFPGRFSGRQFSNSRSEMNVSTLELGDSALYLCASSLADVAGGLNEQFFGPGTRLTVL.

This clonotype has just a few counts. This CDR3 is CSVSGSASSYNEQFF. CDR3 coding DNA: TGCAGTGTAAGCGGGAGCGCTAGCTCCTACAATGAGCAGTTCTTC. The J gene is TRBJ2-1, the V gene TRBV29-1; 8 bases are a match to TRBD2. This CDR3 has 15 residues. In germline, CDR1 is SQVTM, CDR2 ANQGSEA.

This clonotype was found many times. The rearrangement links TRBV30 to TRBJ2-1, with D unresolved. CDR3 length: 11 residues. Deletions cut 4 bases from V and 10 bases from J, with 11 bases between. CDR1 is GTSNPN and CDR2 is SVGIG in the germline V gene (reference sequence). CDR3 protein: CAWKETREQFF. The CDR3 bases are TGTGCCTGGAAGGAGACGAGGGAGCAGTTCTTC.

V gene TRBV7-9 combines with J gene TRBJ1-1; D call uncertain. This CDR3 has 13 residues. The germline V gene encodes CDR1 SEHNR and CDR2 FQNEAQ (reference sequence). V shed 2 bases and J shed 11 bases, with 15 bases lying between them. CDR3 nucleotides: TGTGCCAGCAGCTTATACGAGACCAAAGAGGCTTTCTTT. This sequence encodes CASSLYETKEAFF.

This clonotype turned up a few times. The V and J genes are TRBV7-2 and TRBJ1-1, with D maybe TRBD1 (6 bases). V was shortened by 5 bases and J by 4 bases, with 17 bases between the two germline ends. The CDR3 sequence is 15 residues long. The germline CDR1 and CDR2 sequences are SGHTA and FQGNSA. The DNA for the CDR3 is TGTGCCAGCAGCCCGATAAACAGGGCAAGCACTGAAGCTTTCTTT. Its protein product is CASSPINRASTEAFF.

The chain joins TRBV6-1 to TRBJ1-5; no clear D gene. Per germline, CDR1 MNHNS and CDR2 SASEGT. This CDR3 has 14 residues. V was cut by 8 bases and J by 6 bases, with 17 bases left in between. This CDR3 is CASVGRHGSQPQHF. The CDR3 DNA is TGTGCCAGCGTCGGCAGGCATGGGAGTCAGCCCCAGCATTTT.

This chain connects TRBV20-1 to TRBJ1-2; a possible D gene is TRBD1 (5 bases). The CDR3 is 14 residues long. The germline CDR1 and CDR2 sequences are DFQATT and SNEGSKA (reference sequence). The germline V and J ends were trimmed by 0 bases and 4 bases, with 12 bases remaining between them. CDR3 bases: TGCAGTGCTAGAGATTCTGCAGGGCGCTATGGCTACACCTTC. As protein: CSARDSAGRYGYTF.

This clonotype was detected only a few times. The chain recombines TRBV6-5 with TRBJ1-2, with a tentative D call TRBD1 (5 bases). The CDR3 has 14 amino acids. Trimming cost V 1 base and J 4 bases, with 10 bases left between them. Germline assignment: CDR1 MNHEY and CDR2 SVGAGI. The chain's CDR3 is CASSYFPGIYGYTF. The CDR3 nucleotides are TGTGCCAGCAGTTACTTCCCAGGGATCTATGGCTACACCTTC.

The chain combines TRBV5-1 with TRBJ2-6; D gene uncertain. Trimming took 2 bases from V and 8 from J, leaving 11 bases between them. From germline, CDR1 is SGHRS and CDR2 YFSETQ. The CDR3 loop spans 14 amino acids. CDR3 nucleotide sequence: TGCGCCAGCAGCTTATCAACAGTAACCAACGTCCTGACTTTC. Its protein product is CASSLSTVTNVLTF.

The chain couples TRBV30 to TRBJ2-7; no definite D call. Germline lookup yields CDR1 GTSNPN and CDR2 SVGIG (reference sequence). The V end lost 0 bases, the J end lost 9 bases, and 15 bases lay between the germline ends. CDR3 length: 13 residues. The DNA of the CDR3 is TGTGCCTGGAGTGTCGGACCACTTCGAGTGCAGTACTTC. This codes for CAWSVGPLRVQYF.

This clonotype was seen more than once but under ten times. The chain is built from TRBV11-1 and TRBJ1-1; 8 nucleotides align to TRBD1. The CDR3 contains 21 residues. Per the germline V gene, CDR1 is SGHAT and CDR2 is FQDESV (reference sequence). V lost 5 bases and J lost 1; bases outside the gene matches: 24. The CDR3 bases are TGTGCCAGCAGCCCACGTGACAGGGGCCTTCAAGCTACAAAACCGAACACTGAAGCTTTCTTT. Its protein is CASSPRDRGLQATKPNTEAFF.

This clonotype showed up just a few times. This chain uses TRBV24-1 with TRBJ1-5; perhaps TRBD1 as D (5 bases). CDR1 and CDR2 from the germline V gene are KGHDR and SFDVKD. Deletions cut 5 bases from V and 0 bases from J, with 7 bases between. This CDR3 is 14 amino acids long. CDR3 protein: CATSGRGSNQPQHF. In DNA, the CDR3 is TGTGCCACCAGTGGAAGGGGTAGCAATCAGCCCCAGCATTTT.

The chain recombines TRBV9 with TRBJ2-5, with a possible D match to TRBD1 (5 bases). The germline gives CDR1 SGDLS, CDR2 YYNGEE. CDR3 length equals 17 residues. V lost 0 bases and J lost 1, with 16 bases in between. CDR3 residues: CASSVATGQGFQETQYF. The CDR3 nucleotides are TGTGCCAGCAGCGTAGCTACGGGTCAGGGTTTCCAAGAGACCCAGTACTTC.

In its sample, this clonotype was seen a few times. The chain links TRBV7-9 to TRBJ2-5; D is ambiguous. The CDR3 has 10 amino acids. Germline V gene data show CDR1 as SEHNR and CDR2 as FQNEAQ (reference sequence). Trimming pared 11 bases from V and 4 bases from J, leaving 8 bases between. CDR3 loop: CASEAETQYF. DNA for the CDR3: TGTGCCTCAGAGGCAGAGACCCAGTACTTC.

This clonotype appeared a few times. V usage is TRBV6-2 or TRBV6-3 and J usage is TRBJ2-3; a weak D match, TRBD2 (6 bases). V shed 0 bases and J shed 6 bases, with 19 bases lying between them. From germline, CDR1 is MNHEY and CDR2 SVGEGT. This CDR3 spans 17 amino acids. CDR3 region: CASSYSLRREEVDTQYF. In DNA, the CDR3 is TGTGCCAGCAGTTACTCCCTGAGGAGGGAGGAAGTTGATACGCAGTATTTT.

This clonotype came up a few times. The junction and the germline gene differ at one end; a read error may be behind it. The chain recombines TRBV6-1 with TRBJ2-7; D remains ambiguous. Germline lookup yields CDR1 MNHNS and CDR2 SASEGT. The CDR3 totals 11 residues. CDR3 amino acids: CASSEGVRRHF. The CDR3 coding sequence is TGTGCCAGCAGTGAAGGGGTCCGTAGGCACTTC.

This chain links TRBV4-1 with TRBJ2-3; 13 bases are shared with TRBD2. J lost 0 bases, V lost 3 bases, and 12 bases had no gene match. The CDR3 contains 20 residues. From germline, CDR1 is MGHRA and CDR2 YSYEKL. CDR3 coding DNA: TGCGCCAGCAGCCACAAGAGAACCGGGACTAGCGGGACTAGCACAGATACGCAGTATTTT. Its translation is CASSHKRTGTSGTSTDTQYF.

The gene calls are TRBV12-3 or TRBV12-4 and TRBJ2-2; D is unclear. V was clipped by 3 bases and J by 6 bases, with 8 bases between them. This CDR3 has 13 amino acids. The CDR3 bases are TGTGCCAGCAGTTTCCGGCCTTCCGGGGAGCTGTTTTTT. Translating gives CASSFRPSGELFF.

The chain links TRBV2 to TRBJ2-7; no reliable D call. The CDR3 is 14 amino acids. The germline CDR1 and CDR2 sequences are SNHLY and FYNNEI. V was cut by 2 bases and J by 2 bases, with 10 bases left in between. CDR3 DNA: TGTGCCAGCAGTGAAAGATGGCGGACCTACGAGCAGTACTTC. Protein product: CASSERWRTYEQYF. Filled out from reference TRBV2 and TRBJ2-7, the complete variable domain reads EPEVTQTPSHQVTQMGQEVILRCVPISNHLYFYWYRQILGQKVEFLVSFYNNEISEKSEIFDDQFSVERPDGSNFTLKIRSTKLEDSAMYFCASSERWRTYEQYFGPGTRLTVT.

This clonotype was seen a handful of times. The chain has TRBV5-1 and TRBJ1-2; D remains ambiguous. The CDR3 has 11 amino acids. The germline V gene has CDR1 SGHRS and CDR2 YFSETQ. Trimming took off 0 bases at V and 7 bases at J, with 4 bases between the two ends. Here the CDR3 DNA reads TGCGCCAGCAGCTTGGATGCTGGCTACACCTTC. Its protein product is CASSLDAGYTF.